Sequencing of this T cell receptor (beta chain) was carried out in a study of vaccination effects on CD4 cells after COVID-19. J gave up 4 bases and V 2 bases, and 2 bases lay outside the gene matches. The germline gives CDR1 SGHTA, CDR2 FQGNSA. The CDR3 covers 13 residues. This clone was seen just once. Antigen specificity is unknown. Sequencing used immunoSEQ multiplex PCR; TCRdb keeps in-frame clones, though not all of them. The sample records around 66,000 clones, around 70% being singletons. Scientists isolated CD4+ T cells after an approximately 11-day culture period ended. Each participant was administered two doses of either the BNT162b2 or the mRNA-1273 vaccine.

The chain carries TRBV7-2 and TRBJ2-7, with 7 positions matching TRBD1. This clonotype was obtained from a human donor who received a COVID-19 vaccine. Sequences were derived from CD4+ T cells from PBMCs cultured without peptide, sampled after COVID-19 vaccination. CDR3: CASSLRTGYEQYV. Written as DNA, the CDR3 is TGTGCCAGCAGCTTAAGGACAGGATACGAGCAGTACGTC.